The 32 T cell receptor beta chains listed next were all sequenced from one sample in a study of regulatory T cells in long-lasting Graves disease. The authors built TCR beta libraries using iRepertoire HTBI primers and Arm-PCR of CDR3 regions. TCRdb redid the calling of the multiplex PCR reads with MiXCR, one entry per CDR3 protein. Among fewer than 650,000 distinct CDR3 sequences, 16% were seen once, and the ten largest hold around 13%. Time point indicated: newly diagnosed GD, antithyroid drugs for less than 3 months. TCR sequences were obtained from RNA taken from PBMCs. This sample also appeared in a second study, on T cells in Graves' hyperthyroidism and ophthalmopathy.

The source was peripheral blood mononuclear cells (PBMCs), collected at new diagnosis, from a patient treated with antithyroid drugs. The receptor source for this set is a man aged 18 to 35 with Graves disease.

Many counts were recorded for this clonotype. This chain connects TRBV3-1 to TRBJ2-3, with TRBD1 identical over 11 bases. Germline-derived CDR1 and CDR2 are LGHDT and YNNKEL (reference sequence). V was pared by 4 bases and J by 6 bases, with 6 bases of the junction left unmatched. The CDR3 has 15 residues. The CDR3 DNA reads TGTGCCAGCAGCCTCCGGACAGGGGGCCCTGATACGCAGTATTTT. Translation gives CASSLRTGGPDTQYF.

This clonotype was observed a few times. V and J are TRBV9 and TRBJ2-1, with 12 positions matching TRBD2. CDR1 and CDR2 from the germline V gene are SGDLS and YYNGEE. The CDR3 is 16 residues long. The V segment lost 4 bases and the J segment 9 bases; nucleotides outside the gene matches: 11. The CDR3 coding sequence is TGTGCCAGCAGCCTCTCGGCTAGCGGGAGGGCCGGTGAGCAGTTCTTC. It encodes CASSLSASGRAGEQFF. Full variable domain (missing parts from reference TRBV9 and TRBJ2-1): DSGVTQTPKHLITATGQRVTLRCSPRSGDLSVYWYQQSLDQGLQFLIQYYNGEERAKGNILERFSAQQFPDLHSELNLSSLELGDSALYFCASSLSASGRAGEQFFGPGTRLTVL.

This clonotype was seen only a few times. This may stem from a read error, because a much larger clone lies one nucleotide away. The V call is TRBV13, the J call TRBJ2-7; D is perhaps TRBD1 (6 bases). CDR1 and CDR2 (germline): PRHDT, FYEKMQ (reference sequence). V lost 1 base to trimming and J lost 3 bases, with 13 bases between them. The CDR3 has 15 amino acids. This chain's CDR3 is CASSLEGRGFYEQYF. The DNA of the CDR3 is TGTGCCAGCAGCTTAGAGGGCAGGGGCTTCTACGAGCAGTACTTC. Supplemented by reference TRBV13 and TRBJ2-7, the full variable domain reads AAGVIQSPRHLIKEKRETATLKCYPIPRHDTVYWYQQGPGQDPQFLISFYEKMQSDKGSIPDRFSAQQFSDYHSELNMSSLELGDSALYFCASSLEGRGFYEQYFGPGTRLTVT.

This clonotype was seen repeatedly, ten times or more. This chain links TRBV30 with TRBJ1-2; D uncertain. V was trimmed by 0 bases and J by 8 bases, leaving 13 bases between them. The CDR3 runs 13 residues. Looked up from germline, CDR1 is GTSNPN and CDR2 is SVGIG (reference sequence). CDR3: CAWSVRQVLGYTF. The CDR3 nucleotides read TGTGCCTGGAGTGTACGTCAGGTTTTAGGCTACACCTTC. Looking up the rest from reference TRBV30 and TRBJ1-2 gives the full variable domain: SQTIHQWPATLVQPVGSPLSLECTVEGTSNPNLYWYRQAAGRGLQLLFYSVGIGQISSEVPQNLSASRPQDRQFILSSKKLLLSDSGFYLCAWSVRQVLGYTFGSGTRLTVV.

This clonotype was counted many times. The chain carries TRBV7-9 and TRBJ1-2, with TRBD1 matching 8 bases. This CDR3 comprises 13 residues. V lost 1 base and J lost 6; bases outside the gene matches: 1. Germline V gives CDR1 SEHNR, CDR2 FQNEAQ (reference sequence). CDR3 region: CASSLGTGNGYTF. The CDR3, as DNA: TGTGCCAGCAGCTTAGGGACAGGGAATGGCTACACCTTC.

This clonotype showed up many times. V is TRBV30 and J is TRBJ1-1, with D unresolved. Germline lookup yields CDR1 GTSNPN and CDR2 SVGIG (reference sequence). Trimming shortened V by 2 bases and J by 5 bases, and 12 bases separated the two germline ends. The CDR3 loop spans 13 amino acids. This CDR3 reads CAWSPRPGTEAFF. In DNA form, the CDR3 reads TGTGCCTGGAGTCCCCGACCCGGGACTGAAGCTTTCTTT.

Many counts were recorded for this clonotype. The chain has TRBV18 and TRBJ1-1; a weak D match, TRBD1 (6 bases). CDR1 is KGHSH, CDR2 LQKENI, per germline. This CDR3 contains 15 residues. Trimming cost V 1 base and J 6 bases, with 15 bases left between them. CDR3 DNA sequence: TGTGCCAGCTCACCACTTTCGGGGGGCGAGGCTGAAGCTTTCTTT. This gives the protein CASSPLSGGEAEAFF.

There are many counts of this clonotype. The chain couples TRBV6-9 to TRBJ2-3; TRBD2 aligns across 14 bases. The V gene's germline CDR1 is MNHGY and CDR2 SVAAGI. This CDR3 region has 17 residues. Trimming took 4 bases from V and 3 from J; bases not matched to a gene: 6. The CDR3 spells CASSSPGLAGVTDTQYF. In nucleotides, the CDR3 is TGTGCCAGCAGTTCCCCGGGACTAGCGGGAGTAACAGATACGCAGTATTTT.

The chain links TRBV9 to TRBJ1-1; 7 nucleotides line up with TRBD1. Germline CDR1 and CDR2: SGDLS and YYNGEE. The CDR3 length is 15 residues. Germline trimming cut 0 bases from V and 3 bases from J; bases unmatched to any gene: 5. The CDR3 DNA reads TGTGCCAGCAGCGTAGGGGGTGGGACAGACACTGAAGCTTTCTTT. Its protein product is CASSVGGGTDTEAFF.

At least ten counts were recorded for this clonotype. The chain is built from TRBV25-1 and TRBJ2-5; perhaps TRBD1 as D (5 bases). Per germline, CDR1 MGHDK and CDR2 SYGVNS. The CDR3 is 13 amino acids. Trimming left V 4 bases short and J 1 base short, with 7 bases between. DNA of the CDR3: TGTGCCAGCAGTGTGCAGGGCCAAGAGACCCAGTACTTC. Its protein product is CASSVQGQETQYF.

The chain is built from TRBV29-1 and TRBJ2-6; 7 nucleotides agree with TRBD1. CDR3 length: 18 amino acids. Germline V gene data show CDR1 as SQVTM and CDR2 as ANQGSEA. Trimming cost V 0 bases and J 0 bases; bases outside gene matches: 8. The DNA of the CDR3 is TGCAGCGTTGAAGAATCCGGGACAGCTCCCTCTGGGGCCAACGTCCTGACTTTC. Its translation: CSVEESGTAPSGANVLTF. Supplemented by reference TRBV29-1 and TRBJ2-6, the full variable domain reads SAVISQKPSRDICQRGTSLTIQCQVDSQVTMMFWYRQQPGQSLTLIATANQGSEATYESGFVIDKFPISRPNLTFSTLTVSNMSPEDSSIYLCSVEESGTAPSGANVLTFGAGSRLTVL.

This clonotype has at least ten counts. V is TRBV9 and J is TRBJ1-2; 7 bases align to TRBD1. This CDR3 spans 14 amino acids. The germline V gene has CDR1 SGDLS and CDR2 YYNGEE. The J segment lost 6 bases and the V segment lost 4 bases, leaving 9 bases of the junction unmatched. CDR3 DNA: TGTGCCAGCAGCTCCCAGACAGGGACAAATGGCTACACCTTC. It codes for CASSSQTGTNGYTF.

This clonotype came up many times. This CDR3 reads CASSFRQLNTEAFF. The DNA of the CDR3 is TGTGCCAGCAGTTTTCGACAGCTGAACACTGAAGCTTTCTTT. This rearrangement joins TRBV12-3 or TRBV12-4 to TRBJ1-1; TRBD1 might be the D (5 bases). The CDR3 has 14 amino acids. V shed 3 bases and J shed 0 bases, with 8 bases lying between them.

This clonotype was found once. Since a much larger clone is just one base distant, this may be a read error. The rearrangement links TRBV6-2 or TRBV6-3 to TRBJ2-7, with 10 bases that match TRBD2. The J segment lost 4 bases and the V segment lost 5 bases, leaving 8 bases of the junction unmatched. The CDR3 is 15 amino acids. Germline CDR1 and CDR2: MNHEY and SVGEGT. The CDR3 reads CASSDRHSGRYEQYV. The CDR3 nucleotides read TGTGCCAGCAGTGATCGTCATAGCGGGAGGTACGAGCAGTACGTC.

This clonotype was counted at least ten times. The V and J genes are TRBV12-3 or TRBV12-4 and TRBJ2-3; 8 bases are a match to TRBD2. CDR3 length: 15 residues. The J segment lost 3 bases and the V segment lost 6 bases, leaving 8 bases of the junction unmatched. Written as DNA, the CDR3 is TGTGCCAGCAGCAGGCCCCGGGAGGGTACAGATACGCAGTATTTT. Translated: CASSRPREGTDTQYF.

This clonotype was detected only a few times. The V and J genes are TRBV29-1 and TRBJ1-1; D is perhaps TRBD1 (6 bases). The V and J ends lost 6 bases and 1 base respectively, with 12 bases between them. Looked up from germline, CDR1 is SQVTM and CDR2 is ANQGSEA. The CDR3 loop spans 13 amino acids. CDR3 loop: CSVDGRGNTEAFF. The DNA for the CDR3 is TGCAGCGTGGACGGCAGGGGGAACACTGAAGCTTTCTTT. The full variable domain, rest sourced from reference TRBV29-1 and TRBJ1-1, is SAVISQKPSRDICQRGTSLTIQCQVDSQVTMMFWYRQQPGQSLTLIATANQGSEATYESGFVIDKFPISRPNLTFSTLTVSNMSPEDSSIYLCSVDGRGNTEAFFGQGTRLTVV.

Concerning this clonotype: The germline gene is not matched at one end of the junction; a read error may be the cause. The J gene is TRBJ1-5, the V gene TRBV27; D ambiguous. Per the germline V gene, CDR1 is MNHEY and CDR2 is SMNVEV (reference sequence). The CDR3 is 16 residues long. CDR3 protein: CTSSLFSGERAQPQHF. The CDR3 DNA is TGTACCAGCAGTTTATTTTCTGGAGAGCGGGCTCAGCCCCAGCATTTT.

A note on this clonotype: It may be a read error: a sequence one base away is much more abundant. The chain couples TRBV7-2 to TRBJ1-1, with 8 bases that match TRBD1. The V gene's germline CDR1 is SGHTA and CDR2 FQGNSA. This CDR3 spans 14 amino acids. The CDR3 reads CASSFTGGNTEASF. In nucleotides, the CDR3 is TGTGCCAGCAGTTTTACAGGGGGGAACACTGAAGCTTCCTTT.

V is TRBV4-1 and J is TRBJ1-2; 7 bases match TRBD1. The CDR3 is made up of 16 amino acids. Germline V gives CDR1 MGHRA, CDR2 YSYEKL. V lost 0 bases and J lost 6; bases outside the gene matches: 10. The CDR3 bases are TGCGCCAGCAGCCAAGAGGCCTCAAACAGGGGAAATGGCTACACCTTC. Its translation: CASSQEASNRGNGYTF.

The genes are TRBV7-2 and TRBJ1-2; 7 nucleotides match TRBD1. Germline V lookup: CDR1 SGHTA, CDR2 FQGNSA. This CDR3 spans 15 amino acids. V lost 2 bases, J lost 5 bases, and 8 bases stayed unmatched. CDR3 nucleotides: TGTGCCAGCAGCTTACGACCACCGACAGGGTATGGCTACACCTTC. It yields the protein CASSLRPPTGYGYTF.

The J gene is TRBJ2-3, the V gene TRBV12-3 or TRBV12-4; 10 nucleotides align to TRBD1. Trimming at V came to 5 bases and at J to 4 bases, leaving 3 bases not matched to a gene. The CDR3 covers 14 residues. CDR3 sequence (DNA): TGTGCCAGCAGTCCCGGGACAGGGGCAGATACGCAGTATTTT. This codes for CASSPGTGADTQYF.

This clonotype showed up many times. The gene calls are TRBV3-1 and TRBJ2-1; the D is unclear. The germline gives CDR1 LGHDT, CDR2 YNNKEL (reference sequence). Trimming left V 3 bases short and J 4 bases short, with 13 bases between. The CDR3 has 15 residues. The chain's CDR3 is CASSHDGVYYNEQFF. The CDR3 DNA reads as TGTGCCAGCAGCCATGATGGAGTCTATTACAATGAGCAGTTCTTC.

This chain joins TRBV9 and TRBJ2-5; D remains unclear. Germline CDR1 and CDR2: SGDLS and YYNGEE. The ends were cut back, 4 bases at V and 4 bases at J, with 17 bases in the middle. The CDR3 runs to 15 residues. The chain's CDR3 is CASSPQASAPETQYF. CDR3 in DNA: TGTGCCAGCAGCCCGCAGGCTTCCGCTCCAGAGACCCAGTACTTC.

This clonotype was seen more than once but under ten times. The V gene is TRBV10-2, the J gene TRBJ2-7; D is unresolved. Per germline, CDR1 WSHSY and CDR2 SAAADI. V was pared by 3 bases and J by 6 bases, with 15 bases between. This CDR3 has 14 amino acids. CDR3 coding DNA: TGCGCCAGCAGTGAAGCTAGGAGCCGCGGCGAGCAGTACTTC. Protein: CASSEARSRGEQYF.

In DNA, the CDR3 is TGCGCCAGCAGCCAAGAGCGAGGGGGCTCCTACGAGCAGTACTTC. It codes for CASSQERGGSYEQYF. This rearrangement joins TRBV4-1 to TRBJ2-7; a weak D match, TRBD1 (6 bases). The V end lost 0 bases, the J end lost 0 bases, and 9 bases lay between the germline ends. CDR3 length: 15 amino acids. The germline CDR1 and CDR2 sequences are MGHRA and YSYEKL.

This clonotype was seen more than once but under ten times. The rearrangement joins TRBV7-2 to TRBJ1-1, with D unclear. Germline values: CDR1 SGHTA, CDR2 FQGNSA. The CDR3 has 11 amino acids. Trimming left V 5 bases short and J 10 bases short, with 11 bases between. CDR3 coding DNA: TGTGCCAGCAGCCCAGTACGAGGAGCTTTCTTT. This sequence encodes CASSPVRGAFF.

This clonotype was recorded at least ten times. V and J are TRBV28 and TRBJ2-3; no firm D call. CDR3 size: 15 residues. V was shortened by 2 bases and J by 0 bases, with 9 bases between the two germline ends. CDR1 is MDHEN and CDR2 is SYDVKM in the germline V gene. In DNA form, the CDR3 reads TGTGCCAGCAGTTTACCGCTTTCTAGCACAGATACGCAGTATTTT. This translates into CASSLPLSSTDTQYF.

This chain uses TRBV2 with TRBJ2-1; D possibly corresponds to TRBD2 (6 bases). Germline V CDR1 and CDR2: SNHLY, FYNNEI. The CDR3 has 13 residues. Trimming took off 6 bases at V and 6 bases at J, with 12 bases between the two ends. CDR3 nucleotide sequence: TGTGCCAGCAGGACGGGAGATCCCAATGAGCAGTTCTTC. This gives the protein CASRTGDPNEQFF. Using reference TRBV2 and TRBJ2-1 for the parts outside the CDR3, the full variable domain is EPEVTQTPSHQVTQMGQEVILRCVPISNHLYFYWYRQILGQKVEFLVSFYNNEISEKSEIFDDQFSVERPDGSNFTLKIRSTKLEDSAMYFCASRTGDPNEQFFGPGTRLTVL.

This chain joins TRBV3-1 and TRBJ1-6; D is perhaps TRBD1 (5 bases). V was trimmed by 4 bases and J by 6 bases, leaving 13 bases between them. CDR3 length equals 15 residues. Germline lookup yields CDR1 LGHDT and CDR2 YNNKEL (reference sequence). The CDR3 here is CASSPSGRFNSPLHF. DNA for the CDR3: TGTGCCAGCAGCCCCTCGGGACGGTTTAATTCACCCCTCCACTTT.

This clonotype appeared a few times. This chain links TRBV11-1 with TRBJ2-7; D gene ambiguous. Trimming took 3 bases from V and 2 from J, leaving 17 bases between them. Germline V gene sequence: CDR1 SGHAT, CDR2 FQDESV (reference sequence). CDR3 length: 16 residues. The CDR3 region is CASSLGEDPSAYEQYF. The CDR3 DNA reads TGTGCCAGCAGCTTGGGTGAGGACCCGTCGGCCTACGAGCAGTACTTC.

The chain links TRBV11-2 to TRBJ2-7; D possibly corresponds to TRBD2 (6 bases). The V gene lost 5 bases and the J gene lost 7 bases, with 24 bases spanning the gap. The V gene's germline CDR1 is SGHAT and CDR2 FQNNGV. This CDR3 is built from 16 residues. The CDR3 region has the DNA TGTGCCAGCAGCCAAGAAGGAGGAAGTCGGGGAGGAGAGCAGTACTTC. Translated: CASSQEGGSRGGEQYF.

The J gene is TRBJ1-1, the V gene TRBV7-9; D may be TRBD1 (6 bases). The CDR3 covers 15 residues. Trimming left V 0 bases short and J 3 bases short, with 11 bases between. Looked up from germline, CDR1 is SEHNR and CDR2 is FQNEAQ (reference sequence). The CDR3 loop is CASSLAGTHDTEAFF. The DNA for the CDR3 is TGTGCCAGCAGCTTAGCTGGGACACACGACACTGAAGCTTTCTTT.